This TCR beta chain was recovered during a study of T cells in localized non-small cell lung cancer. Trimming took 1 base from V and 4 from J; bases not matched to a gene: 3. The CDR3 contains 15 residues. The germline V gene has CDR1 SGHNT and CDR2 YENEEA. Data came from immunoSEQ multiplex PCR; TCRdb stores just in-frame clones and leaves some out. The sample includes roughly 1,300 clones, roughly a fifth of them seen just once. The clonotype comes from a male donor at least 60 years old with stage III squamous cell lung carcinoma. The V and J genes are TRBV11-3 and TRBJ2-3, with TRBD2 matching over 9 bases. The source material was lung tumor tissue, sampled before any cancer treatment. DNA of the CDR3: TGTGCCAGCAGCTTAGGTAGCGGGGGCCCAGATACGCAGTATTTT. This sequence encodes CASSLGSGGPDTQYF. Drawing the rest from reference TRBV11-3 and TRBJ2-3, the complete variable domain is EAGVVQSPRYKIIEKKQPVAFWCNPISGHNTLYWYLQNLGQGPELLIRYENEEAVDDSQLPKDRFSAERLKGVDSTLKIQPAELGDSAVYLCASSLGSGGPDTQYFGPGTRLTVL.